This TCR beta chain was captured in a study of CD8+CD57+ T cells in acquired aplastic anemia. Points from the study as a whole: Levels of CD8+ Simpson's diversity were not significantly distinct in patients versus controls.

Flow cytometry had shown expanded CD8+CD57+ cells in the patients chosen for sequencing. Sampling of blood occurred while the patients had still received no therapy. Genomic DNA provided the template from which TCR beta VDJ and CDR3 profiles were obtained. TCRdb recomputed calls from the reads with MiXCR, one row per CDR3 protein. The profile covers tens of thousands of distinct CDR3 sequences, with around 70% appearing a single time and approximately 80% taken by the ten largest. To note about this clonotype: Its antigen is as yet unknown.

The ends were cut back, 6 bases at V and 5 bases at J, with 13 bases in the middle. Germline CDR1 is DFQATT and CDR2 is SNEGSKA (reference sequence). The CDR3 totals 12 residues. What was sequenced was sorted CD4+, CD8+, or CD8+CD57+ T cells (not recorded which) from PBMCs. This receptor was identified in a human donor with aplastic anemia. The chain links TRBV20-1 to TRBJ2-5; D not resolved. As DNA, the CDR3 is TGCAGTGCGCCCGTCTACGAGGAGACCCAGTACTTC. Its translation is CSAPVYEETQYF.